This is a list of T cell receptor beta chains from one sample in a study of OX40 agonist ivuxolimab in advanced cancers. The method was immunoSEQ multiplex PCR; TCRdb's version includes in-frame clones alone and lacks a portion of them. The sample includes approximately 79,000 clones, 94% of them seen just once. The specimen was CD4+ or CD8+ T cells sorted from blood, collected in a trial of the OX40 agonist ivuxolimab. These receptor sequences come from an adult with an advanced solid tumor such as melanoma, head and neck, liver or kidney cancer. CDR3s include the opening cysteine and the closing phenylalanine or tryptophan. The order of the fields is V gene, J gene, CDR3 protein.

>TRBV19|TRBJ2-7
CASSIFVGASYEQYF
>TRBV27|TRBJ2-7
CASSRPGLAGESPPYEQYF
>TRBV29-1|TRBJ2-7
CSVESMDESYEQYF
>TRBV2|TRBJ1-5
CASRTTGGSQPQHF
>TRBV19|TRBJ1-1
CASSIWDRTTEAFF
>TRBV11-3|TRBJ1-3
CASSLTGDGNTIYF
>TRBV9|TRBJ2-1
CASSGPLRAGEFF
>TRBV28|TRBJ2-7
CASSLRDNRYEQYF
>TRBV6-1|TRBJ2-3
CASSERAGTRRADTQYF
>TRBV27|TRBJ1-2
CASSLSLSGTYGYTF
>TRBV10-1|TRBJ2-1
CASSEFGEGQGMGYNEQFF
>TRBV4-1|TRBJ2-5
CASSLDSTQEQYF
>TRBV27|TRBJ2-7
CASTSSASYEQYF
>TRBV25-1|TRBJ1-4
CASSQREWAVNEKLFF
>TRBV29-1|TRBJ2-1
CSAAGGSGNEQFF
>TRBV6-6|TRBJ1-5
CASSPTGGGNQPQHF
>TRBV7-3|TRBJ2-3
CASSLTHDPADTQYF
>TRBV9|TRBJ2-3
CASSPWTSGGDTQYF
>TRBV2|TRBJ2-2
CASIGLWEGGELFF
>TRBV19|TRBJ1-1
CASRQGSTEAFF
>TRBV7-2|TRBJ1-5
CASSLVWAAYQPQHF
>TRBV5-4|TRBJ1-1
CASSLDQGNTEAFF
>TRBV19|TRBJ1-1
CASSMGNTEAFF
>TRBV27|TRBJ2-2
CASSLSKRGGNTGELFF
>TRBV6-5|TRBJ1-1
CASSYSRGQGIEAFF
>TRBV4-1|TRBJ1-3
CASSQPLSGNTIYF
>TRBV4-1|TRBJ2-7
CASSQVMLYEQYF
>TRBV15|TRBJ1-4
CATSRDIDRGNNEKLFF
>TRBV19|TRBJ2-2
CASSPLALLAGELFF